This T cell receptor (beta chain) was identified during a study of blood T cells in healthy people across ages. The length of the CDR3 is 15 residues. Germline CDR1 reads MDHEN; CDR2 reads SYDVKM. Comment on this clonotype: Mismatch with germline at one junction end may stem from a read error.

Primed by a sample-barcoded 5' primer and a J-beta primer mix, a second PCR proceeded for roughly 7 to 12 cycles. Each CDR3 protein is one row after TCRdb ran MiXCR on the 5' RACE reads. In the table there are about 800,000 distinct CDR3 sequences, approximately 25% of which are singletons. These data were also filed under a second study, of T cells of mothers and their children. As that study records: Sequencing returned over 9 million TCR beta CDR3 reads per mother and approximately 3 million per child.

The sequenced material came from blood. The sequence was collected from a boy aged 5-17 years in good health. The gene calls are TRBV28 and TRBJ2-1; 7 nucleotides match TRBD1. The CDR3 loop is CASSFSGQSCNEQFF. The DNA for the CDR3 is TGTGCCAGCAGTTTTTCGGGACAGTCCTGCAATGAGCAGTTCTTC.